Each of the 29 T cell receptor beta chains below was sequenced from the same sample in a study of blood T cell repertoires in COVID-19. The repertoire was sequenced with immunoSEQ multiplex PCR; TCRdb's copy has only in-frame clones and lacks some. The sample records approximately 70,000 clones, about 89% being singletons. The source material was peripheral blood. These receptors were collected from a woman aged 60-70 years with acute or convalescent COVID-19.

The chain joins TRBV28 to TRBJ1-2, with TRBD1 matching over 8 bases. Germline CDR1 reads MDHEN; CDR2 reads SYDVKM. CDR3 length equals 15 residues. The junction had 8 bases not matched to a gene; V was cut back by 2 bases and J by 6 bases. CDR3 protein: CASSLARQGRDGYTF. CDR3 DNA: TGTGCCAGCAGTTTAGCCCGACAGGGGAGGGATGGCTACACCTTC.

In its sample, this clone was seen once. The chain combines TRBV27 with TRBJ2-3, with TRBD2 matching over 10 bases. CDR1 and CDR2 from the germline V gene are MNHEY and SMNVEV (reference sequence). V dropped 5 bases and J dropped 0; count of bases not matched to a gene: 5. The length of the CDR3 is 16 residues. The CDR3: CASSILAGASTDTQYF. Written as DNA, the CDR3 is TGTGCCAGCAGTATTCTAGCGGGGGCTAGCACAGATACGCAGTATTTT.

About this clone itself: One junction end does not reproduce the germline sequence, and a read error may be involved. The V and J genes are TRBV3-1 (or the pseudogene TRBV3-2) and TRBJ2-7; D possibly corresponds to TRBD2 (5 bases). The CDR3 has 15 amino acids. Germline lookup yields CDR1 LGHDT and CDR2 YNNKEL (reference sequence). For the CDR3, the DNA is TGTGCCAGCAGCGAAGAAGGAAGGACTTTCTACGAGCAGTACTTC. It encodes CASSEEGRTFYEQYF.

V gene TRBV29-1 combines with J gene TRBJ2-3; TRBD2 agrees at 8 bases. Germline assignment: CDR1 SQVTM and CDR2 ANQGSEA. The CDR3 length is 15 residues. The V gene end was trimmed by 7 bases and the J gene end by 0 bases; junction bases not matched to a gene: 9. CDR3 loop: CSGDIGGASTDTQYF. CDR3 nucleotide sequence: TGCAGCGGGGACATCGGGGGGGCTAGCACAGATACGCAGTATTTT.

The rearrangement uses TRBV18 and TRBJ2-5, with D maybe TRBD1 (5 bases). The V gene lost 1 base and the J gene lost 5 bases, with 14 bases spanning the gap. Germline CDR1 KGHSH, CDR2 LQKENI. This CDR3 is built from 15 residues. CDR3 sequence reads: CASSPQLGPRETQYF. CDR3 nucleotides: TGTGCCAGCTCACCACAGCTGGGGCCACGGGAGACCCAGTACTTC.

This chain links TRBV6-6 with TRBJ1-5, with TRBD1 matching over 7 bases. Germline loops: CDR1 MNHNY, CDR2 SVGAGI (reference sequence). The CDR3 is made up of 14 amino acids. V was clipped by 0 bases and J by 8 bases; unmatched bases: 4. The CDR3 DNA is TGTGCCAGCAGTTACTCAAGGGGGCGGGAGCCCCAGCATTTT. It codes for CASSYSRGREPQHF.

The chain recombines TRBV18 with TRBJ1-4; D is perhaps TRBD1 (6 bases). There are 15 residues in the CDR3. The germline CDR1 and CDR2 sequences are KGHSH and LQKENI. V lost 0 bases and J 6 bases, leaving 11 bases between the germline ends. In DNA form, the CDR3 reads TGTGCCAGCTCACCACCGGTACAGGGCGATGAAAAACTGTTTTTT. This codes for CASSPPVQGDEKLFF.

This chain links TRBV29-1 with TRBJ2-3; the match to TRBD1 covers 9 bases. Trimming cost V 4 bases and J 3 bases; bases outside gene matches: 8. Germline lookup yields CDR1 SQVTM and CDR2 ANQGSEA. The CDR3 runs 15 residues. The CDR3 reads CSVVGQGIETDTQYF. In DNA form, the CDR3 reads TGCAGCGTTGTTGGACAGGGGATTGAAACAGATACGCAGTATTTT.

This rearrangement joins TRBV20-1 to TRBJ1-6; D perhaps matches TRBD1 (5 bases). Per germline, CDR1 DFQATT and CDR2 SNEGSKA (reference sequence). The CDR3 length is 14 residues. V was shortened by 3 bases and J by 5 bases, with 11 bases between the two germline ends. CDR3: CSASSGEDNSPLHF. The DNA for the CDR3 is TGCAGTGCTAGTTCGGGGGAAGATAATTCACCCCTCCACTTT.

The CDR3 is CASSQGGGQFDEQFF. The CDR3 bases are TGTGCCAGCAGCCAAGGTGGGGGACAGTTCGATGAGCAGTTCTTC. The V and J genes are TRBV3-1 (or the pseudogene TRBV3-2) and TRBJ2-1; the match to TRBD1 covers 7 bases. CDR3 length: 15 residues. V lost 1 base, J lost 8 bases, and 8 bases stayed unmatched. The germline CDR1 and CDR2 sequences are LGHDT and YNNKEL (reference sequence).

The V call is TRBV7-9, the J call TRBJ2-7; perhaps TRBD2 as D (7 bases). Germline V gives CDR1 SEHNR, CDR2 FQNEAQ (reference sequence). V shed 3 bases and J shed 5 bases, with 20 bases lying between them. This CDR3 contains 16 residues. CDR3 sequence reads: CASSFAGARKPHEQYF. Here the CDR3 DNA reads TGTGCCAGCAGCTTCGCGGGGGCCCGCAAACCCCACGAGCAGTACTTC.

The chain employs TRBV29-1 and TRBJ1-1; no clear D. This CDR3 contains 14 residues. Germline lookup yields CDR1 SQVTM and CDR2 ANQGSEA. V was clipped by 5 bases and J by 5 bases, with 18 bases between them. The CDR3 bases are TGCAGCGTTTATAGTCTCACGTTATTAACTGAAGCTTTCTTT. Translated: CSVYSLTLLTEAFF. Full variable domain (outside the CDR3, taken from reference TRBV29-1 and TRBJ1-1): SAVISQKPSRDICQRGTSLTIQCQVDSQVTMMFWYRQQPGQSLTLIATANQGSEATYESGFVIDKFPISRPNLTFSTLTVSNMSPEDSSIYLCSVYSLTLLTEAFFGQGTRLTVV.

V gene TRBV3-1 (or the pseudogene TRBV3-2) combines with J gene TRBJ1-5; D unresolved. The CDR3 spans 14 residues. Germline V gene sequence: CDR1 LGHDT, CDR2 YNNKEL (reference sequence). V lost 0 bases, J lost 5 bases, and 8 bases lay in between. The CDR3 coding sequence is TGTGCCAGCAGCCAAGATTTGGGCCATCAGCCCCAGCATTTT. It specifies CASSQDLGHQPQHF.

CDR3 sequence (DNA): TGTGCCAGCAGTTCGATCAGGGCGAGACAGCCCCAGCATTTT. Protein: CASSSIRARQPQHF. The chain joins TRBV28 to TRBJ1-5, with D possibly matching TRBD1 (5 bases). The CDR3 sequence is 14 residues long. CDR1 is MDHEN and CDR2 is SYDVKM in the germline V gene. Trimming took 4 bases from V and 7 from J, leaving 14 bases between them.

CDR3 amino acids: CASSLSAGRDATQPQHF. The CDR3 DNA reads as TGTGCCAGCAGTTTATCCGCGGGGCGAGACGCAACTCAGCCCCAGCATTTT. The gene calls are TRBV27 and TRBJ1-5; D may be TRBD1 (5 bases). V was shortened by 0 bases and J by 6 bases, with 18 bases between the two germline ends. Germline V gene data show CDR1 as MNHEY and CDR2 as SMNVEV (reference sequence). The CDR3 has 17 residues.

The chain recombines TRBV2 with TRBJ1-1, with TRBD1 as a possible D gene (5 bases). This CDR3 is built from 13 residues. In germline, CDR1 is SNHLY, CDR2 FYNNEI. Deletions cut 5 bases from V and 1 base from J, with 8 bases between. The CDR3 spells CASSNDRNTEAFF. The CDR3 DNA reads as TGTGCCAGCAGTAACGACAGGAACACTGAAGCTTTCTTT. Full variable domain (rest looked up from reference TRBV2 and TRBJ1-1): EPEVTQTPSHQVTQMGQEVILRCVPISNHLYFYWYRQILGQKVEFLVSFYNNEISEKSEIFDDQFSVERPDGSNFTLKIRSTKLEDSAMYFCASSNDRNTEAFFGQGTRLTVV.

This rearrangement joins TRBV6-4 to TRBJ1-1; D is uncertain. The CDR3 contains 13 residues. V gave up 0 bases and J gave up 10 bases, with 12 bases separating them. Germline V lookup: CDR1 MRHNA, CDR2 SNTAGT. The DNA for the CDR3 is TGTGCCAGCAGTGACTCGGGCAGTAGGCGAGCTTTCTTT. Its protein is CASSDSGSRRAFF.

This clone appeared once. The chain uses TRBV5-1 and TRBJ2-7; 9 positions match TRBD2. Germline V lookup: CDR1 SGHRS, CDR2 YFSETQ. Trimming took 4 bases from V and 6 from J; bases not matched to a gene: 11. The CDR3 extends over 15 amino acids. The CDR3 DNA is TGCGCCAGCAGCGAGAGTAGCGGGGGAGTCGGCGAGCAGTACTTC. It translates to CASSESSGGVGEQYF.

V gene TRBV7-2 combines with J gene TRBJ2-7; TRBD2 matches 10 bases. Germline CDR1 SGHTA, CDR2 FQGNSA. This CDR3 has 16 amino acids. The V gene end was trimmed by 1 base and the J gene end by 6 bases; junction bases not matched to a gene: 9. CDR3 bases: TGTGCCAGCAGCTTAGAGTTCACTAGCGGGGTTGGCGAGCAGTACTTC. It translates to CASSLEFTSGVGEQYF.

CDR3 region: CASSVGTITDTQYF. CDR3 DNA: TGTGCCAGCAGCGTAGGGACTATCACAGATACGCAGTATTTT. This sequence joins TRBV9 and TRBJ2-3; TRBD2 is a possible D gene (6 bases). Germline V gives CDR1 SGDLS, CDR2 YYNGEE. The CDR3 is 14 amino acids. Trimming left V 0 bases short and J 2 bases short, with 7 bases between.

This sequence joins TRBV6-1 and TRBJ2-5; 9 positions match TRBD1. The V and J ends lost 2 bases and 14 bases, in that order; junction bases with no gene match: 6. Germline loops: CDR1 MNHNS, CDR2 SASEGT. The CDR3 totals 12 residues. The CDR3 sequence: CASSERDRETYF. In nucleotides, the CDR3 is TGTGCCAGCAGTGAAAGGGACAGGGAGACATACTTC.

The genes are TRBV6-2 or TRBV6-3 and TRBJ2-3; no clear D. Germline-derived CDR1 and CDR2 are MNHEY and SVGEGT. The germline V and J ends were trimmed by 2 bases and 0 bases, with 6 bases remaining between them. The CDR3 covers 14 residues. CDR3 loop: CASSYVGSTDTQYF. Written as DNA, the CDR3 is TGTGCCAGCAGTTACGTCGGGAGCACAGATACGCAGTATTTT.

The V and J genes are TRBV18 and TRBJ2-2; 8 nucleotides match TRBD1. V was clipped by 3 bases and J by 2 bases; unmatched bases: 2. CDR1 is KGHSH, CDR2 LQKENI, per germline. The CDR3 length is 15 residues. The CDR3 loop reads CASSPGQENTGELFF. The CDR3 bases are TGTGCCAGCTCACCGGGACAGGAAAACACCGGGGAGCTGTTTTTT.

J is TRBJ2-2 and V is TRBV7-8; TRBD2 matches at 10 bases. The CDR3 is 16 amino acids. The V gene end was trimmed by 3 bases and the J gene end by 1 base; junction bases not matched to a gene: 2. CDR1 is SGHVS, CDR2 FQNEAQ, per germline. This CDR3 reads CASSFPSGGNTGELFF. The DNA of the CDR3 is TGTGCCAGCAGCTTCCCTAGCGGGGGGAACACCGGGGAGCTGTTTTTT.

The rearrangement joins TRBV5-1 to TRBJ2-7; D is unclear. The CDR3 is 14 amino acids. Germline values: CDR1 SGHRS, CDR2 YFSETQ. Between the trimmed V and J ends, which lost 4 bases and 2 bases, there was a span of 13 bases. CDR3 DNA sequence: TGCGCCAGCAGCACGGCGGCAGCCACCTACGAGCAGTACTTC. Amino acids: CASSTAAATYEQYF. The complete variable domain, with remaining parts taken from reference TRBV5-1 and TRBJ2-7, reads KAGVTQTPRYLIKTRGQQVTLSCSPISGHRSVSWYQQTPGQGLQFLFEYFSETQRNKGNFPGRFSGRQFSNSRSEMNVSTLELGDSALYLCASSTAAATYEQYFGPGTRLTVT.

This rearrangement joins TRBV6-4 to TRBJ1-4, with D uncertain. There are 16 residues in the CDR3. Per germline, CDR1 MRHNA and CDR2 SNTAGT. V lost 1 base and J lost 0, with 9 bases in between. The CDR3 region has the DNA TGTGCCAGCAGTGACTTTCCGACAACAACTAATGAAAAACTGTTTTTT. It translates to CASSDFPTTTNEKLFF.

The genes are TRBV7-5 and TRBJ1-1. TRBV7-5 is noted as a pseudogene. This CDR3 region has 14 residues. The CDR3, as DNA: TGTGCCAGAAGCTTGGGGGGGTTGAACACTGAAGCTTTCTTT. Translated, it gives CARSLGGLNTEAFF.

The chain has TRBV6-1 and TRBJ1-5; D unresolved. This CDR3 is built from 13 residues. Trimming shortened V by 0 bases and J by 4 bases, and 4 bases separated the two germline ends. Germline CDR1 is MNHNS and CDR2 is SASEGT. The CDR3: CASSEAGNQPQHF. CDR3 DNA: TGTGCCAGCAGTGAAGCCGGTAATCAGCCCCAGCATTTT.

This chain uses TRBV4-1 with TRBJ2-5; 7 nucleotides line up with TRBD1. CDR1 and CDR2 (germline): MGHRA, YSYEKL. This CDR3 is built from 18 residues. With 4 bases clipped from V and 5 bases from J, the junction kept 19 bases outside the gene matches. CDR3 in DNA: TGCGCCAGCAGCCGCACCCTCCCCCGACAGGGTCAGGGGGAGACCCAGTACTTC. It translates to CASSRTLPRQGQGETQYF.